One sample yielded the 15 T cell receptor beta chains listed below, sequenced in a study of blood T cell repertoires in COVID-19. Sequencing used immunoSEQ multiplex PCR; TCRdb keeps in-frame clones, though not all of them. The sample holds about 120,000 clones, 80% to 90% seen once. The sequencing sample was made of peripheral blood. These receptors were obtained from a man aged 70 or older with active or convalescent COVID-19.

The genes are TRBV20-1 and TRBJ1-5; the D is unclear. This CDR3 contains 15 residues. CDR1 DFQATT and CDR2 SNEGSKA come from the germline V gene (reference sequence). Trimming shortened V by 5 bases and J by 5 bases, and 19 bases separated the two germline ends. The CDR3 region has the DNA TGCAGTGCTTGTGAGGACTCTTCCGACCATCAGCCCCAGCATTTT. Translation gives CSACEDSSDHQPQHF.

This chain links TRBV19 with TRBJ1-4; 9 bases are a match to TRBD1. CDR1 LNHDA and CDR2 SQIVND come from the germline V gene (reference sequence). The CDR3 sequence is 17 residues long. J was trimmed by 4 bases and V by 4 bases; bases with no gene match: 10. CDR3 in amino acids: CASSTDPRDRDNEKLFF. In DNA, the CDR3 is TGTGCCAGTAGTACCGACCCCCGGGACAGGGATAATGAAAAACTGTTTTTT.

The J gene is TRBJ1-3, the V gene TRBV2; D is undetermined. Deletions cut 9 bases from V and 0 bases from J, with 12 bases between. Germline CDR1 SNHLY, CDR2 FYNNEI. There are 14 residues in the CDR3. The CDR3 loop reads CASLQFTSGNTIYF. For the CDR3, the DNA is TGTGCCAGTCTCCAGTTCACCTCTGGAAACACCATATATTTT.

This clone occurred a few times. The rearrangement links TRBV5-1 to TRBJ2-3; D may be TRBD2 (5 bases). The CDR3 sequence is 18 residues long. Germline V lookup: CDR1 SGHRS, CDR2 YFSETQ. V was shortened by 0 bases and J by 2 bases, with 19 bases between the two germline ends. CDR3 region: CASSLGPSSGVLTDTQYF. CDR3 DNA sequence: TGCGCCAGCAGCTTGGGCCCTTCGTCCGGGGTCCTCACAGATACGCAGTATTTT.

The chain carries TRBV12-3 or TRBV12-4 and TRBJ2-7; D is ambiguous. V gave up 5 bases and J gave up 8 bases, with 13 bases separating them. This CDR3 is built from 12 residues. The CDR3 bases are TGTGCCAGCAGTCTAAAAAGCGTCAAGCAGTACTTC. Amino acids: CASSLKSVKQYF.

The chain couples TRBV24-1 to TRBJ1-2, with D unclear. This CDR3 has 12 residues. V gave up 3 bases and J gave up 4 bases, with 5 bases separating them. Per the germline V gene, CDR1 is KGHDR and CDR2 is SFDVKD. The CDR3: CATSDDFYGYTF. The CDR3 DNA is TGTGCCACCAGTGATGACTTCTATGGCTACACCTTC.

The chain joins TRBV6-5 to TRBJ2-3; D is ambiguous. The CDR3 length is 14 residues. Looked up from germline, CDR1 is MNHEY and CDR2 is SVGAGI. Trimming cost V 0 bases and J 2 bases, with 6 bases left between them. The CDR3 reads CASSYSYTTDTQYF. CDR3 nucleotides: TGTGCCAGCAGTTACTCTTACACCACAGATACGCAGTATTTT.

J is TRBJ2-2 and V is TRBV6-5; 7 bases align to TRBD1. This CDR3 region has 14 residues. V shed 10 bases, J shed 6 bases, and the junction held 11 bases outside the gene matches. Germline V gene data show CDR1 as MNHEY and CDR2 as SVGAGI. The CDR3, as DNA: TGTGCCACCTCGGGACAGAAGGTTGCCGGGGAGCTGTTTTTT. Translating gives CATSGQKVAGELFF.

The rearrangement joins TRBV5-1 to TRBJ1-1, with 8 bases matching TRBD1. Germline V CDR1 and CDR2: SGHRS, YFSETQ. Trimming removed 2 bases from V and 2 bases from J; junction bases left unmatched: 20. CDR3 size: 20 residues. The chain's CDR3 is CASSLSYQAGQGRRNTEAFF. In DNA, the CDR3 is TGCGCCAGCAGCTTATCATATCAGGCTGGACAGGGAAGAAGAAACACTGAAGCTTTCTTT.

The chain is built from TRBV28 and TRBJ2-3; D might be TRBD1 (6 bases). This CDR3 has 14 residues. Per germline, CDR1 MDHEN and CDR2 SYDVKM. Trimming stripped 5 bases from V and 6 bases from J, with 15 bases between. In nucleotides, the CDR3 is TGTGCCAGCAGTACGCCCAACAGGGCCGATACGCAGTATTTT. Its protein is CASSTPNRADTQYF.

This chain joins TRBV10-2 and TRBJ1-2, with 7 bases identical to TRBD1. Germline values: CDR1 WSHSY, CDR2 SAAADI. The V and J ends lost 4 bases and 3 bases, in that order; junction bases with no gene match: 5. The CDR3 extends over 14 amino acids. The CDR3 nucleotides are TGCGCCAGCAGTGCGTCGGGACAGTACTATGGCTACACCTTC. This translates into CASSASGQYYGYTF.

This chain uses TRBV10-3 with TRBJ1-5; tentatively, D is TRBD1 (5 bases). CDR1 is ENHRY, CDR2 SYGVKD, per germline. The CDR3 has 14 residues. Trimming stripped 0 bases from V and 6 bases from J, with 9 bases between. Written as DNA, the CDR3 is TGTGCCATCAGTGAGTCACAGGAGCGTCAGCCCCAGCATTTT. This codes for CAISESQERQPQHF.

This clone was detected a few times. The chain employs TRBV10-3 and TRBJ2-1, with a tentative D call TRBD2 (5 bases). Trimming shortened V by 5 bases and J by 7 bases, and 18 bases separated the two germline ends. CDR3 length equals 15 residues. From germline, CDR1 is ENHRY and CDR2 SYGVKD. In nucleotides, the CDR3 is TGTGCCATCAGTACGACCAACGGGGTTAGGAATGAGCAGTTCTTC. Its protein product is CAISTTNGVRNEQFF.

This clone was seen only once. The chain joins TRBV19 to TRBJ1-6; 7 bases agree with TRBD1. This CDR3 region has 14 residues. Germline CDR1 reads LNHDA; CDR2 reads SQIVND (reference sequence). After removal of 6 bases from V and 7 bases from J, the junction contained 6 bases not matched to a gene. CDR3 sequence (DNA): TGTGCCAGTAGCCCGACAGGGAGGAATTCACCCCTCCACTTT. Translated, it gives CASSPTGRNSPLHF.

This chain connects TRBV6-6 to TRBJ2-5; D might be TRBD2 (5 bases). The CDR3 is 14 residues long. V was shortened by 2 bases and J by 3 bases, with 10 bases between the two germline ends. CDR1 is MNHNY, CDR2 SVGAGI, per germline (reference sequence). Written as DNA, the CDR3 is TGTGCCAGCAGTTACGGACTTTCCGAAGAGACCCAGTACTTC. Protein product: CASSYGLSEETQYF.